This T cell receptor (beta chain) was recovered during a study of cytomegalovirus exposure and HLA in healthy donors. Points from the study as a whole: Researchers reported from a later analysis that most CMV-associated TCR beta chains appeared HLA-restricted. Owing to their indistinguishability, certain V segments, notably TRBV6-2 and TRBV6-3, were excluded.

Of note for this clone: Its matching antigen is unknown.

The V and J ends lost 5 bases and 0 bases, in that order; junction bases with no gene match: 4. This CDR3 is 15 amino acids long. Germline V gene sequence: CDR1 SNHLY, CDR2 FYNNEI. The PCR made use of 60 Vbeta and 13 Jbeta primers. This table comes from immunoSEQ multiplex PCR, and its TCRdb copy is limited to in-frame clones, with some not included. Among 85,000 to 100,000 clones listed, roughly 67% were seen once. The source is a human donor in good health. Sequencing was done on a sample of PBMCs. V usage is TRBV2 and J usage is TRBJ1-3, with 7 positions matching TRBD1. The CDR3 reads CASSPDRVSGNTIYF. As DNA, the CDR3 is TGTGCCAGCAGTCCAGACAGGGTCTCTGGAAACACCATATATTTT.